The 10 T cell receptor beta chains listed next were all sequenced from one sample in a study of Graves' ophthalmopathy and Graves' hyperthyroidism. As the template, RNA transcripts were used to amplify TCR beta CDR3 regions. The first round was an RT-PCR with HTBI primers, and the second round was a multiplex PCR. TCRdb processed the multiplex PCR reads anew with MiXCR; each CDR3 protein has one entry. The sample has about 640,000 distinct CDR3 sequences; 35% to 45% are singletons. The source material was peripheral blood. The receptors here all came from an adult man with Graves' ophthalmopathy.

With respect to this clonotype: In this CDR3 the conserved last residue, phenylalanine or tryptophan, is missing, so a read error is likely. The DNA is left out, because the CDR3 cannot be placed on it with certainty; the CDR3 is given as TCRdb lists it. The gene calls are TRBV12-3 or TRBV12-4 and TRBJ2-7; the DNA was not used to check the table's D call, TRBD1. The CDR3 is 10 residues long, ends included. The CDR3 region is CASRPTGTAL.

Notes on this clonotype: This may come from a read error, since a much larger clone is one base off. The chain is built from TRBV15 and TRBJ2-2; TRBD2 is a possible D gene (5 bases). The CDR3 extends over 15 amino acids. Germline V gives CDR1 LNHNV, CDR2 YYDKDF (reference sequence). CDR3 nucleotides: TGTGCCACCAGCGGGTCTCGTTTGAACACCGGGGAGCTGTCTTTT. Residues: CATSGSRLNTGELSF.

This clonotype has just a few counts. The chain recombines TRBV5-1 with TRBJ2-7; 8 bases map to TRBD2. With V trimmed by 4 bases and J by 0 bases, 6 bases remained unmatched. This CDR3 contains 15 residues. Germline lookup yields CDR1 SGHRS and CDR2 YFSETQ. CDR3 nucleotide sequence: TGCGCCAGCAGCGTTTTTAGCGGGAACTCCTACGAGCAGTACTTC. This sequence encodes CASSVFSGNSYEQYF.

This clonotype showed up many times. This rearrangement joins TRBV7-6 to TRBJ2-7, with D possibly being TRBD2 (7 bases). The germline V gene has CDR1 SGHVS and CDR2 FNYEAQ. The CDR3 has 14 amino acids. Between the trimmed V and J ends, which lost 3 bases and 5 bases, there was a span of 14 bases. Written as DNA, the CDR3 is TGTGCCAGCAGCTTCGGGGGGCCCGGGGACGAGCAGTACTTC. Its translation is CASSFGGPGDEQYF.

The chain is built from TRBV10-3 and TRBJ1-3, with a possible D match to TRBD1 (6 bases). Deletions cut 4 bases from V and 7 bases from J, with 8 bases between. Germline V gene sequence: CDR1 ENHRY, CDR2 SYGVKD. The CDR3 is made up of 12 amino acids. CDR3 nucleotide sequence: TGTGCCATCAGTGCAACAGGGAACACCATATATTTT. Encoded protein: CAISATGNTIYF.

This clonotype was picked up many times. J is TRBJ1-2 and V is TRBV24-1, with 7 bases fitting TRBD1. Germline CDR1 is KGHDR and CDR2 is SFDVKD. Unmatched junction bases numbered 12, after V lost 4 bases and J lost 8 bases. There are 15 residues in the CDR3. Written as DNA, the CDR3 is TGTGCCACCAGTGACTCGACAGGGCAACGGCGAGGCTACACCTTC. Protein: CATSDSTGQRRGYTF.

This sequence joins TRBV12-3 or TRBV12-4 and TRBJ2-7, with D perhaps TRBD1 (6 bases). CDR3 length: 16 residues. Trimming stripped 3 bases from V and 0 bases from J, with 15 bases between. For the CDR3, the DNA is TGTGCCAGCAGTTTCGGCCAGGGGACCCTCTCCTACGAGCAGTACTTC. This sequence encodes CASSFGQGTLSYEQYF.

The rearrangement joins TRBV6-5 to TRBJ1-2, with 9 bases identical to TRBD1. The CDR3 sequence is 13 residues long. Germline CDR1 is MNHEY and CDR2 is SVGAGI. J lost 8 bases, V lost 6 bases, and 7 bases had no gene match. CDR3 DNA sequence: TGTGCCAGCAGCCGGGACAGGGAAGGCGGCTACACCTTC. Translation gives CASSRDREGGYTF.

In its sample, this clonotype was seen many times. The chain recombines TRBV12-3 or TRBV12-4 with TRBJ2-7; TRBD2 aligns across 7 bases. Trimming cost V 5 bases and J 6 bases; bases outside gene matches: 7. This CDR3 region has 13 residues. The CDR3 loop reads CASSQTSTIEQYF. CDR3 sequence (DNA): TGTGCCAGCAGTCAGACTAGCACGATCGAGCAGTACTTC.

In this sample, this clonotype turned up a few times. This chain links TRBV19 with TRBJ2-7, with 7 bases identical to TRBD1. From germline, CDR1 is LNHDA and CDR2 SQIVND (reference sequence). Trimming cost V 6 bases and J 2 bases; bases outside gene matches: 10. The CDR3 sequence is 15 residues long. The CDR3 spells CASSDPGQKPYEQYF. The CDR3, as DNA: TGTGCCAGTAGCGATCCGGGACAGAAGCCCTACGAGCAGTACTTC.